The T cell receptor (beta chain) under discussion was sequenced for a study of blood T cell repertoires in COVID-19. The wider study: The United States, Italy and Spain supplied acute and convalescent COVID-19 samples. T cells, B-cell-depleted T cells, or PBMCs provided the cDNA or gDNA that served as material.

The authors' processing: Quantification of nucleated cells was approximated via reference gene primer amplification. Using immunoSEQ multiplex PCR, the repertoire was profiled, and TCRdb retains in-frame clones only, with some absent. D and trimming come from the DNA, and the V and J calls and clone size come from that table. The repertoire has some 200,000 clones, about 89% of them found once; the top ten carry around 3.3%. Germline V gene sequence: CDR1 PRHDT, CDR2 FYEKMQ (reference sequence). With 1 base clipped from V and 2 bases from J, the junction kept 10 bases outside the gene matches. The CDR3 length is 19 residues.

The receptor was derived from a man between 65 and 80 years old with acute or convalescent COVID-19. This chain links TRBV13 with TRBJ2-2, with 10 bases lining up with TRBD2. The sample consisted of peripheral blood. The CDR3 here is CASSLEFGLAGENTGELFF. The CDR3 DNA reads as TGTGCCAGCAGCTTAGAGTTCGGTCTAGCGGGGGAAAACACCGGGGAGCTGTTTTTT.